This note documents a single T cell receptor beta chain sequence. These data belong to a study of cytomegalovirus exposure and HLA in healthy donors. 60 Vbeta and 13 Jbeta primers were used in PCR. Profiling relied on immunoSEQ multiplex PCR, and the TCRdb table lists in-frame clones only, not all of them. The table has around 100,000 clones, 60% to 80% seen once. There are 15 residues in the CDR3. The germline gives CDR1 SGHNT, CDR2 YYREEE (reference sequence). Trimming at V came to 3 bases and at J to 2 bases, leaving 4 bases not matched to a gene. The sequencing input was PBMCs. This chain uses TRBV5-4 with TRBJ2-4; 8 bases agree with TRBD2. The clonotype comes from a male donor in good health and CMV-seropositive. The CDR3 sequence is CASSSPSGSKNIQYF. The CDR3 coding sequence is TGTGCCAGCAGCTCCCCTAGCGGGTCCAAAAACATTCAGTACTTC.